This T cell receptor beta chain appears in the sequencing data of a study of T-cell reconstitution after alpha-beta-depleted transplantation in children. V shed 6 bases, J shed 0 bases, and the junction held 6 bases outside the gene matches. Germline V lookup: CDR1 DFQATT, CDR2 SNEGSKA (reference sequence). The CDR3 has 14 residues. This clonotype was seen repeatedly, ten times or more. Unique molecular identifiers tagged the TCRbeta library. Each CDR3 protein gets one entry after TCRdb re-called the PCR reads with MiXCR. Found here are 170,000 or so distinct CDR3 sequences, roughly 6.8% of them singletons; the top ten hold 3%.

The sequences come from PBMCs from the stem cell graft donor, collected from the stem cell graft. J is TRBJ2-5 and V is TRBV20-1; 8 positions agree with TRBD2. The sequence came from a human donor who donated a stem cell graft to a child with Wiskott-Aldrich syndrome. DNA of the CDR3: TGCAGTGCGGAAAGGCGGGAGGACCAAGAGACCCAGTACTTC. This translates into CSAERREDQETQYF.